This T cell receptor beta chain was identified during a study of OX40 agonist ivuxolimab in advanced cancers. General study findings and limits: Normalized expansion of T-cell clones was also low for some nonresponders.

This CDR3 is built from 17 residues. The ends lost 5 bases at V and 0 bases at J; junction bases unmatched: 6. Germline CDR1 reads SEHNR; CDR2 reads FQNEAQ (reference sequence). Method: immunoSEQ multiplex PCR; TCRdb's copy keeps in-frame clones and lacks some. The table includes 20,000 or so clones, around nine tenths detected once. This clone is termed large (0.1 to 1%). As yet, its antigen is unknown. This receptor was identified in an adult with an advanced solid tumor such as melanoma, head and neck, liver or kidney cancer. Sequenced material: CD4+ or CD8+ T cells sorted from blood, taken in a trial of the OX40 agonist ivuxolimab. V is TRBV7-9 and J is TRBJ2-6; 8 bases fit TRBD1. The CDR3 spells CASSKGQDYSGANVLTF. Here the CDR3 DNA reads TGTGCCAGCAGCAAGGGACAGGATTACTCTGGGGCCAACGTCCTGACTTTC.